A selection of T cell receptor beta chains follows, all from one sample in a study of blood T cell repertoires in COVID-19. Profiled with immunoSEQ multiplex PCR; TCRdb holds only in-frame clones, not every one. This table has 310,000 or so clones, roughly nine tenths appearing once. The sequencing input was peripheral blood. Receptors originate from a woman in her forties or fifties who had recovered from COVID-19. Both conserved end residues are part of each CDR3. The D gene is left open where the match is weak. Part of the rows lack a size; the others show once, few, many or a class for expanded clones.

V,J,D,size,DNA,CDR3
TRBV7-9,TRBJ1-2,TRBD1,NA,TGTGCCAGCAGCTACGGACAGGGGGTAGGTGGCTACACCTTC,CASSYGQGVGGYTF
TRBV7-8,TRBJ2-3,TRBD2,NA,TGTGCCAGCAGCTTAGGCGGCCTAGCGGGGCCCCGCGACGGCACGCAGTATTTT,CASSLGGLAGPRDGTQYF
TRBV5-5,TRBJ1-5,TRBD1,NA,TGTGCCAGCAGCATCACAGGGGGCAGCACCGATCAGCCCCAGCATTTT,CASSITGGSTDQPQHF
TRBV5-6,TRBJ2-7,TRBD2,NA,TGTGCCAGCAGCTTGGAACGGCGGGGGGAATACGAGCAGTACTTC,CASSLERRGEYEQYF
TRBV18,TRBJ1-2,TRBD1,NA,TGTGCCAGCTCACCCCGACAGGGAGTGGGCGGCTACACCTTC,CASSPRQGVGGYTF
TRBV27,TRBJ2-5,TRBD2,NA,TGTGCCAGCAGTTCCATTATAGCGGGGGGCCAAGAGACCCAGTACTTC,CASSSIIAGGQETQYF
TRBV5-4,TRBJ2-7,TRBD1,NA,TGTGCCAGCAGCTCGCCGGGACAGGGGGACGAGCAGTACTTC,CASSSPGQGDEQYF
TRBV19,TRBJ1-5,NA,few,TGTGCCAGTAGTACAGACCCCGGGGGAGTTCAGCCCCAGCATTTT,CASSTDPGGVQPQHF
TRBV5-6,TRBJ2-7,NA,NA,TGTGCCAGCAGCTTGGACTATCCGTACGAGCAGTACTTC,CASSLDYPYEQYF
TRBV7-8,TRBJ2-1,TRBD2,NA,TGTGCCAGCAGCCGAACCTTAGCGGGAGGCACCTCCTACAATGAGCAGTTCTTC,CASSRTLAGGTSYNEQFF
TRBV28,TRBJ2-1,NA,NA,TGTGCCAGCAGTTCCGGACAGATCCCCAAGTTCTTC,CASSSGQIPKFF
TRBV5-4,TRBJ2-2,TRBD1,NA,TGTGCCAGCAGCACCCCGGGACAGGGTGCGGGCGGGGAGCTGTTTTTT,CASSTPGQGAGGELFF
TRBV10-3,TRBJ2-5,NA,NA,TGTGCCATCAGTGAGATGGGAGGCCCGATGGCAGAGACCCAGTACTTC,CAISEMGGPMAETQYF
TRBV2,TRBJ1-2,TRBD1,NA,TGTGCCAGCAGCCCACAGGGGCAAACTTTCTATGGCTACACCTTC,CASSPQGQTFYGYTF
TRBV4-1,TRBJ2-7,TRBD2,NA,TGCGCCAGCAGCCCTTCTCCGGGTAGCGGGGCCTACGAGCAGTACTTC,CASSPSPGSGAYEQYF
TRBV6-7,TRBJ2-2,NA,NA,TGTGCCAGCAGTTATTCGCGGGAACACACCGGGGAGCTGTTTTTT,CASSYSREHTGELFF
TRBV1,TRBJ2-3,NA,once,TGCACCAAAGGACTAGCGGGGGGTCTGAGCACAGATACGCAGTATTTT,CTKGLAGGLSTDTQYF
TRBV9,TRBJ2-5,TRBD1,NA,TGTGCCAGCAGCGTCTCGACAGGGCGGGTCCAAGAGACCCAGTACTTC,CASSVSTGRVQETQYF
TRBV10-2,TRBJ2-2,NA,NA,TGCGCCAGCGGAGGGGACCACCTCACCGGGGAGCTGTTTTTT,CASGGDHLTGELFF
TRBV6-1,TRBJ1-2,NA,few,TGTGCCAGCAGTGAACAAATTAACTATGGCTACACCTTC,CASSEQINYGYTF
TRBV25-1,TRBJ1-2,NA,once,TGTGCCAGCAGTGAATTTGGCGGGAGTCGGGGGTACTATGGCTACACCTTC,CASSEFGGSRGYYGYTF
TRBV2,TRBJ2-5,NA,NA,TGTGCCAGCAGTGGGCTCGAACAAGAGACCCAGTACTTC,CASSGLEQETQYF
TRBV29-1,TRBJ1-5,NA,NA,TGCAGCGTTGGACAGATTAATCAGCCCCAGCATTTT,CSVGQINQPQHF
TRBV9,TRBJ2-3,TRBD2,NA,TGTGCCAGCAGCGGGAAAGGAGCGGGGCGCACAGATACGCAGTATTTT,CASSGKGAGRTDTQYF
TRBV27,TRBJ1-6,NA,NA,TGTGCCAGCAGTTTCCAACCACCGCGTGGCTCCTATAATTCACCCCTCCACTTT,CASSFQPPRGSYNSPLHF
TRBV30,TRBJ2-7,TRBD1,few,TGTGCCTGCGGACAGGGTTCCTACGAGCAGTACTTC,CACGQGSYEQYF
TRBV4-2,TRBJ2-7,NA,few,TGTGCCAGCAGCCAAGGATACAGCTCCTACGAGCAGTACTTC,CASSQGYSSYEQYF
TRBV9,TRBJ1-4,TRBD1,NA,TGTGCCAGCAGCGTAGAGGGGATCCAGGACAGGAGTAATGAAAAACTGTTTTTT,CASSVEGIQDRSNEKLFF
TRBV20-1,TRBJ1-2,NA,NA,TGCAGTGCTAGCGGACAGAGGGGCTACACCTTC,CSASGQRGYTF
TRBV9,TRBJ2-7,NA,NA,TGTGCCAGCAGCGTCGGCGAGGGTAGTTCCTACGAGCAGTACTTC,CASSVGEGSSYEQYF
TRBV5-1,TRBJ2-3,TRBD2,NA,TGCGCCAGCAGCGGGGGACTAGCGGGACAAGATACGCAGTATTTT,CASSGGLAGQDTQYF
TRBV14,TRBJ2-3,TRBD2,NA,TGTGCCAGCAGCCGGGGACTAGGCACAGATACGCAGTATTTT,CASSRGLGTDTQYF
TRBV10-3,TRBJ2-5,NA,once,TGTGCCATCAGTGAGGCGGCCGCGAAAGAGACCCAGTACTTC,CAISEAAAKETQYF
TRBV11-2,TRBJ2-7,NA,NA,TGTGCCAGCACCTACGGAGTTGGGACATCCGCCTACGAGCAGTACTTC,CASTYGVGTSAYEQYF
TRBV7-2,TRBJ2-3,TRBD2,NA,TGTGCCAGCAGCTGGCAGCGGGGGATCGGAACAGATACGCAGTATTTT,CASSWQRGIGTDTQYF
TRBV19,TRBJ1-5,NA,NA,TGTGCCAGTAGTCTCAGGAATCAGCCCCAGCATTTT,CASSLRNQPQHF
TRBV7-3,TRBJ2-2,TRBD1,NA,TGTGCCAGCAAACCGGACAGGGCGACCGGGGAGCTGTTTTTT,CASKPDRATGELFF
TRBV6-2/TRBV6-3,TRBJ1-5,NA,NA,TGTGCCAGCAGTCGACTCATCGGGACACATAATCAGCCCCAGCATTTT,CASSRLIGTHNQPQHF
TRBV15,TRBJ2-7,TRBD1,NA,TGTGCCACCAGAAGAGGGGGCCAGGGGGCCTACGAGCAGTACTTC,CATRRGGQGAYEQYF
TRBV9,TRBJ2-1,TRBD2,NA,TGTGCCAGCAGCGGGACTAGTCGTAATGGGCAGTTCTTC,CASSGTSRNGQFF
TRBV7-3,TRBJ2-3,TRBD2,NA,TGTGCCAGCAGCCCAGGCCTTAGCGGGGGGGCAAGTGATACGCAGTATTTT,CASSPGLSGGASDTQYF
TRBV6-2/TRBV6-3,TRBJ1-2,TRBD1,NA,TGTGCCAGCAGTTACGGCGGACAGGTCTACACCTTC,CASSYGGQVYTF
TRBV18,TRBJ1-4,NA,NA,TGTGCCAGCTCACCATCCCAGGGACACGTAGAAAAACTGTTTTTT,CASSPSQGHVEKLFF
TRBV4-3,TRBJ2-7,TRBD2,once,TGCGCCAGCAGCCAAATTTTTAGCGGGGACTACGAGCAGTACTTC,CASSQIFSGDYEQYF
TRBV5-1,TRBJ2-3,NA,NA,TGCGCCAGCAGCTACCTCGCGGGGGCCACAGATACGCAGTATTTT,CASSYLAGATDTQYF
TRBV12-3/TRBV12-4,TRBJ1-2,NA,NA,TGTGCCAGCACCCTTCCAGGAAACTATGGCTACACCTTC,CASTLPGNYGYTF
TRBV6-5,TRBJ1-1,NA,NA,TGTGCCAGCACCATACCCACGAGAGCTTTCTTT,CASTIPTRAFF
TRBV6-2/TRBV6-3,TRBJ1-5,NA,NA,TGTGCCAGCAGTAAGAGGGAAAATCAGCCCCAGCATTTT,CASSKRENQPQHF